The sequence of this TCR beta chain was determined in a study of T cells in Graves' hyperthyroidism and ophthalmopathy. Amplified TCR beta CDR3 regions came from RNA transcripts. First-round RT-PCR of the TCR CDR3 relied on the HTBI primer set. TCRdb reprocessed the multiplex PCR reads with MiXCR, giving one entry per CDR3 protein. Of approximately 300,000 distinct CDR3 sequences in the sample, 15% to 20% were seen once. The sample holds a few counts of this clonotype. A much more abundant neighbour one base away suggests this may be a read error. This clonotype originated in a man aged 50-60 years with Graves' ophthalmopathy. The sample was blood.

CDR3 loop: CASRPRSWGQETLYF. CDR3 in DNA: TGTGCCAGCAGACCCCGGAGTTGGGGCCAAGAGACCCTGTACTTC. The chain couples TRBV3-1 to TRBJ2-5; D perhaps matches TRBD1 (5 bases). Germline CDR1 and CDR2: LGHDT and YNNKEL (reference sequence). The length of the CDR3 is 15 residues.